This T cell receptor beta chain comes out of a study of OX40 agonist ivuxolimab in advanced cancers. The overall study: Cohort: 80% to 90% men, mean age around 55, aged about 20 to 79.

Study-wide results and limits: Some of the nonresponding patients also showed low levels of normalized T-cell clonal expansion.

TCRdb keeps only in-frame clones here, not all; method: immunoSEQ multiplex PCR. The table lists tens of thousands of clones, roughly four fifths of them singletons. Regarding this clone: Its specificity is unknown.

This CDR3 has 15 amino acids. Looked up from germline, CDR1 is MNHEY and CDR2 is SMNVEV (reference sequence). Unmatched junction bases numbered 10, after V lost 4 bases and J lost 8 bases. This clonotype originated in an adult with an advanced solid tumor such as melanoma, head and neck, liver or kidney cancer. The starting material was CD4+ or CD8+ T cells sorted from blood, obtained in a trial of the OX40 agonist ivuxolimab. The chain joins TRBV27 to TRBJ1-2, with 10 bases identical to TRBD1. In DNA, the CDR3 is TGTGCCAGCAGTTCCCGGGACAGGGGCTTTAGGGGCTACACCTTC. Translation: CASSSRDRGFRGYTF.